The following is a TCR beta chain sequence with its context. Its antigen is undetermined. This sample was included in a study of cytotoxic CD8 clonotypes in ibrutinib-treated CLL. Sequencing used immunoSEQ multiplex PCR; TCRdb keeps in-frame clones, though not all of them. The profile shows about 120,000 clones, roughly 60% of them singletons. Study-wide findings and caveats: Treatment left the uncommon public clonotypes either contracted or stable in frequency. Clonality measured at baseline exceeded age-matched healthy donors, tracking circulating CD8+ T-cell counts.

With 6 bases clipped from V and 0 bases from J, the junction kept 6 bases outside the gene matches. The CDR3 loop spans 15 amino acids. The V gene's germline CDR1 is MNHEY and CDR2 SVGAGI. The sample in question was PBMCs, obtained after 24 months of ibrutinib treatment. The rearrangement joins TRBV6-5 to TRBJ2-3; 7 bases fit TRBD1. The clonotype was recovered from a human donor with chronic lymphocytic leukemia. Here the CDR3 reads CASRRDRESTDTQYF. CDR3 DNA sequence: TGTGCCAGCAGACGTGACAGGGAAAGCACAGATACGCAGTATTTT.